This T cell receptor beta chain is from a study of T cell repertoires in cytomegalovirus infection. Across the study: Public TCR beta signatures were indicative of both CMV infection and a matching HLA type.

This CDR3 comprises 15 residues. CDR1 is MDHEN, CDR2 SYDVKM, per germline. V shed 6 bases and J 7 bases; nucleotides not matched to a gene: 11. Of note for this clonotype: What it recognizes is unknown.

One entry per CDR3 protein, called by TCRdb with MiXCR from the reads. The sample comprises 740,000 or so distinct CDR3 sequences, 35% to 45% of which are singletons, and under 3.5% rests with the top ten. Broader study findings: Dominant in the ex vivo response were TCR beta clonotypes restricted by HLA-C and specific for CMV. Cumulative public TCR beta family frequency identified CMV carriers with the relevant HLA.

The sequence derives from a human donor in good health (CMV status not recorded). Some clones in this sample may be carry-over from other donors' samples. The sample taken for sequencing was PBMCs. The rearrangement uses TRBV28 and TRBJ2-2; TRBD2 agrees at 7 bases. The CDR3 DNA reads TGTGCCAGCAGCCAACCGGCGGGAGAGGTCGGGGAGCTGTTTTTT. Its translation: CASSQPAGEVGELFF.